These 24 T cell receptor beta chains were all obtained from the same sample, sequenced in a study of T cell clonality in common variable immunodeficiency. Study results and caveats: Common variable immunodeficiency TCR beta sequences reportedly had fewer deletions and N-nucleotide insertions.

Which antigens these TCRs recognize remains unknown. Method: immunoSEQ multiplex PCR; TCRdb's copy keeps in-frame clones and lacks some. The sample shows fewer than 30,000 clones, none of them appearing just once. Sequenced input: peripheral blood mononuclear cells. These receptors were obtained from a human donor with common variable immunodeficiency.

In its sample, this clone was seen a few times. CDR3 DNA, as far as it was read: TGTGCCAGTAGTCCCCTTGCGGGGGGGACTGAA. This codes for CASSPLAGGTE. The full-length CDR3 reads as CASSPLAGGTEAFF. The chain recombines TRBV19 with TRBJ1-1; a weak D match, TRBD1 (5 bases). From the germline J gene comes the end of the CDR3, since the read stops 3 residues before it. CDR1 is LNHDA and CDR2 is SQIVND in the germline V gene (reference sequence). V was pared by 5 bases and J by 5 bases, with 15 bases between. CDR3 length equals 14 residues.

This clone has more than one count but fewer than ten. The read ends 3 residues early relative to the CDR3; the germline J gene fills the gap. The chain links TRBV6-2 or TRBV6-3 to TRBJ1-1, with D tentatively TRBD1 (5 bases). The CDR3 is made up of 14 amino acids. The V end lost 2 bases, the J end lost 6 bases, and 13 bases lay between the germline ends. Germline loops: CDR1 MNHEY, CDR2 SVGEGT. The CDR3 bases that were read are TGTGCCAGCAGTTACATTTCCGGGGGATCTGAA. Protein sequence: CASSYISGGSE. In full, the CDR3 reads CASSYISGGSEAFF.

This clone was found many times. The read comes to an end 3 residues before the CDR3 does, leaving the germline J gene to fill in the end. The gene calls are TRBV5-4 and TRBJ1-1; TRBD1 matches at 7 bases. J gave up 5 bases and V 4 bases, and 8 bases lay outside the gene matches. The CDR3 contains 14 residues. Germline values: CDR1 SGHNT, CDR2 YYREEE (reference sequence). The part of the CDR3 DNA that was read is TGTGCCAGCAGCGATAAGACAGGGAGTACTGAA. Amino acids: CASSDKTGSTE. The full CDR3 is CASSDKTGSTEAFF.

This clone was recorded many times. The read gets to within 3 residues of the CDR3 end, and the germline J gene fills in the rest. The chain couples TRBV18 to TRBJ1-4; D remains ambiguous. The CDR3 contains 14 residues. V lost 2 bases and J lost 4, with 8 bases in between. Germline V gives CDR1 KGHSH, CDR2 LQKENI. CDR3 DNA, as far as it was read: TGTGCCAGCTCACCATTCGGGGTTAATGAAAAA. This gives the protein CASSPFGVNEK. The CDR3 in full is CASSPFGVNEKLFF.

This clone occurred many times. The CDR3 end falls 3 residues outside the read, so it is completed with the germline J gene. This chain joins TRBV6-2 or TRBV6-3 and TRBJ2-5; the match to TRBD2 covers 9 bases. This CDR3 comprises 14 residues. Germline-derived CDR1 and CDR2 are MNHEY and SVGEGT. J was trimmed by 3 bases and V by 7 bases; bases with no gene match: 6. The covered CDR3 bases are TGTGCCAGCACACGGGGACTAGCAAAAGAGACC. It specifies CASTRGLAKET. The whole CDR3 protein is CASTRGLAKETQYF.

This clone was counted at least ten times. The read stops 3 residues short of the end of the CDR3; the missing end is completed from the germline J gene. The chain has TRBV10-3 and TRBJ1-5, with a possible D match to TRBD1 (6 bases). The CDR3 covers 16 residues. V was shortened by 6 bases and J by 1 base, with 16 bases between the two germline ends. Germline lookup yields CDR1 ENHRY and CDR2 SYGVKD. The CDR3 region is CAISRGGTPSNQPQHF. CDR3 bases read: TGTGCCATCAGCCGAGGGGGAACCCCCAGCAATCAGCCC.

There are many counts of this clone. The sequenced part of the CDR3 DNA is TGTGCCAGCAGTGATTGGGCGGGGGGACTCGAGACC. Encoded protein: CASSDWAGGLET. The full CDR3 is CASSDWAGGLETQYF. The chain couples TRBV2 to TRBJ2-5, with TRBD2 matching 8 bases. The CDR3 end falls 3 residues outside the read, so it is completed with the germline J gene. Germline values: CDR1 SNHLY, CDR2 FYNNEI. The junction had 8 bases not matched to a gene; V was cut back by 3 bases and J by 5 bases. The CDR3 runs to 15 residues.

In its sample, this clone was seen many times. The CDR3 end lies 3 residues beyond the end of the read and is filled in from the germline J gene. The chain links TRBV7-2 to TRBJ2-3, with 9 bases fitting TRBD1. This CDR3 is 15 amino acids long. V gave up 1 base and J gave up 4 bases; unmatched junction bases: 3. The germline gives CDR1 SGHTA, CDR2 FQGNSA. Incomplete CDR3 DNA: TGTGCCAGCAGCTTAGTGGGACAGGGTTCAGATACG. Translating it yields CASSLVGQGSDT. The whole CDR3 reads CASSLVGQGSDTQYF.

There are a few counts of this clone. The junction departs from germline at one end; a sequencing error may be responsible. The read is 3 residues too short to cover the CDR3 end, so that end is filled in from the germline J gene. The chain recombines TRBV5-6 with TRBJ1-1, with 8 bases matching TRBD1. Looked up from germline, CDR1 is SGHDT and CDR2 is YYEEEE. This CDR3 contains 14 residues. The DNA read from the CDR3 is TGTACCAGCAGCCTTCGGACAGGGAGATCTGAA. Translation: CTSSLRTGRSE. In full, the CDR3 is CTSSLRTGRSEAFF.

This clone appeared many times. The read stops 3 residues short of the end of the CDR3; the missing end is completed from the germline J gene. This chain connects TRBV5-1 to TRBJ2-3, with TRBD2 identical over 8 bases. CDR1 and CDR2 from the germline V gene are SGHRS and YFSETQ. This CDR3 has 16 amino acids. Incomplete CDR3 DNA: TGCGCCAGCAGCTTGGGGGCGGGGGGCCATCCTGAGGCG. This sequence encodes CASSLGAGGHPEA. Given in full, the CDR3 is CASSLGAGGHPEAQYF.

In this sample, this clone turned up a few times. From the germline J gene comes the end of the CDR3, since the read stops 3 residues before it. V usage is TRBV19 and J usage is TRBJ1-5; tentative D call: TRBD1 (6 bases). Germline CDR1 and CDR2: LNHDA and SQIVND (reference sequence). The CDR3 runs 14 residues. CDR3 sequence: CASSLDRSEIPQHF. The CDR3 bases that were read are TGTGCCAGTAGCCTTGACAGGTCGGAAATTCCC.

This clone was detected many times. Sequencing ends 3 residues short of the CDR3 end; the germline J gene provides the rest. The chain has TRBV5-1 and TRBJ2-4; 7 positions agree with TRBD1. The J segment lost 0 bases and the V segment lost 4 bases, leaving 13 bases of the junction unmatched. The germline V gene encodes CDR1 SGHRS and CDR2 YFSETQ. The CDR3 length is 18 residues. The part of the CDR3 DNA that was read is TGCGCCAGCAGCCTACGACAGGGTCTAGATCTAGCCAAAAACATT. It yields the protein CASSLRQGLDLAKNI. The whole CDR3 sequence reads CASSLRQGLDLAKNIQYF.

Turning to this clone: The read stops 3 residues short of the end of the CDR3; the missing end is completed from the germline J gene. The chain is built from TRBV6-2 or TRBV6-3 and TRBJ2-5; no definite D call. The V and J ends lost 6 bases and 4 bases respectively, with 9 bases between them. CDR3 size: 12 residues. The germline V gene encodes CDR1 MNHEY and CDR2 SVGEGT. Partial CDR3 DNA: TGTGCCAGCAGCTATCGCCTAGAGACC. Translated: CASSYRLET. The entire CDR3 protein reads CASSYRLETQYF.

About this clone itself: The read is 3 residues too short to cover the CDR3 end, so that end is filled in from the germline J gene. V and J are TRBV7-8 and TRBJ2-3, with unresolved D. From germline, CDR1 is SGHVS and CDR2 FQNEAQ. The V end lost 5 bases, the J end lost 4 bases, and 13 bases lay between the germline ends. CDR3 length equals 14 residues. Partial CDR3 DNA: TGTGCCAGCAGCACTTACCCGGGTCCAGATACG. It translates to CASSTYPGPDT. The complete CDR3 protein is CASSTYPGPDTQYF.

By share, this clone counts as medium-sized. Read data end 3 residues before the CDR3 end; the end is taken from the germline J gene. This chain connects TRBV6-2 or TRBV6-3 to TRBJ1-1; D is unresolved. The CDR3 runs 16 residues. V was trimmed by 2 bases and J by 0 bases, leaving 13 bases between them. The germline V gene encodes CDR1 MNHEY and CDR2 SVGEGT. Incomplete CDR3 DNA: TGTGCCAGCAGTTACCTGGCCGAAAGAATGAACACTGAA. Translation gives CASSYLAERMNTE. The CDR3 as a whole reads CASSYLAERMNTEAFF.

This clone was seen a handful of times. The DNA ends 3 residues before the CDR3 does, and the rest of the CDR3 is filled in from the germline J gene. The chain links TRBV19 to TRBJ1-6; D is possibly TRBD1 (6 bases). Between the trimmed V and J ends, which lost 6 bases and 7 bases, there was a span of 10 bases. Looked up from germline, CDR1 is LNHDA and CDR2 is SQIVND (reference sequence). This CDR3 has 13 amino acids. The covered CDR3 bases are TGTGCCAGTAGAACGCAGGGGAATTCACCC. It yields the protein CASRTQGNSP. The CDR3 in its entirety is CASRTQGNSPLHF.

This clone was found many times. The read stops 3 residues short of the end of the CDR3; the missing end is completed from the germline J gene. The chain joins TRBV29-1 to TRBJ1-1, with D perhaps matching TRBD1 (6 bases). Trimming took off 8 bases at V and 4 bases at J, with 14 bases between the two ends. The CDR3 is 12 residues long. The germline CDR1 and CDR2 sequences are SQVTM and ANQGSEA. Incomplete CDR3 DNA: TGCAGCACTAACAGGGTTGGCACTGAA. Residues: CSTNRVGTE. The full CDR3 is CSTNRVGTEAFF.

Turning to this clone: Read sequence stops 3 residues before the CDR3 end, and the germline J gene provides the missing end. The J gene is TRBJ2-1, the V gene TRBV6-2 or TRBV6-3; TRBD2 matches at 8 bases. The V gene end was trimmed by 5 bases and the J gene end by 6 bases; junction bases not matched to a gene: 9. CDR3 length: 15 residues. Germline V gene sequence: CDR1 MNHEY, CDR2 SVGEGT. The DNA read from the CDR3 is TGTGCCAGCAGTAGGCGGGGGGCTCTCTCCAATGAG. It is translated as CASSRRGALSNE. The complete CDR3 reads CASSRRGALSNEQFF.

Points on this clone: The read ends 3 residues early relative to the CDR3; the germline J gene fills the gap. This chain connects TRBV7-9 to TRBJ2-7, with 11 bases fitting TRBD1. V was pared by 5 bases and J by 6 bases, with 9 bases of the junction left unmatched. This CDR3 has 15 residues. Germline V CDR1 and CDR2: SEHNR, FQNEAQ (reference sequence). The part of the CDR3 DNA that was read is TGTGCCAGCAGCCCATGGCGGACAGGGGGCGGCGAG. It specifies CASSPWRTGGGE. The entire CDR3 sequence reads CASSPWRTGGGEQYF.

This clone was counted a few times. The sequenced fragment ends 3 residues before the CDR3 boundary, so the rest is inferred from the germline J gene. The genes are TRBV7-8 and TRBJ2-5; weak D call: TRBD2 (7 bases). Trimming pared 1 base from V and 2 bases from J, leaving 14 bases between. The CDR3 covers 16 residues. Germline CDR1 SGHVS, CDR2 FQNEAQ. The CDR3 DNA, read in part, is TGTGCCAGCAGCTTAGGTCCGGGGGGCATACAAGAGACC. This gives the protein CASSLGPGGIQET. The whole CDR3 protein is CASSLGPGGIQETQYF.

This clone has only a few counts. Sequencing ends 3 residues short of the CDR3 end; the germline J gene provides the rest. The V call is TRBV4-2, the J call TRBJ2-5, with D possibly matching TRBD2 (5 bases). The germline gives CDR1 LGHNA, CDR2 YNFKEQ. This CDR3 contains 15 residues. Trimming took 4 bases from V and 4 from J, leaving 16 bases between them. CDR3 in amino acids: CASSRTRSQTETQYF. Partial CDR3 DNA: TGTGCCAGCAGCCGAACTAGGAGTCAAACAGAGACC.

In this sample, this clone turned up a few times. The sequence runs out 3 residues before the end of the CDR3; the remainder is reconstructed from the germline J gene. J is TRBJ1-5 and V is TRBV7-2; D possibly corresponds to TRBD1 (5 bases). With 2 bases removed from V and 5 bases from J, the gap between germline ends came to 13 bases. The CDR3 contains 15 residues. Per germline, CDR1 SGHTA and CDR2 FQGNSA. CDR3 residues: CASSLFSGDYQPQHF. The sequenced part of the CDR3 DNA is TGTGCCAGCAGCTTATTTTCTGGGGACTATCAGCCC.

This clone has only a few counts. The CDR3 goes on 3 residues after the read ends, and that part is filled in from the germline J gene. The chain joins TRBV19 to TRBJ1-6; D might be TRBD1 (5 bases). The CDR3 is 14 amino acids. Trimming cost V 6 bases and J 5 bases, with 11 bases left between them. Germline V gene sequence: CDR1 LNHDA, CDR2 SQIVND (reference sequence). The CDR3 loop reads CASRAETDNSPLHF. CDR3 bases read: TGTGCCAGTAGGGCGGAGACAGATAATTCACCC. The whole variable domain, remainder taken from reference TRBV19 and TRBJ1-6, is DGGITQSPKYLFRKEGQNVTLSCEQNLNHDAMYWYRQDPGQGLRLIYYSQIVNDFQKGDIAEGYSVSREKKESFPLTVTSAQKNPTAFYLCASRAETDNSPLHFGNGTRLTVT.

This clone came up a few times. From the germline J gene comes the end of the CDR3, since the read stops 3 residues before it. This chain connects TRBV7-2 to TRBJ2-1; the match to TRBD2 covers 9 bases. The V segment lost 8 bases and the J segment 7 bases; nucleotides outside the gene matches: 12. This CDR3 comprises 15 residues. The germline V gene has CDR1 SGHTA and CDR2 FQGNSA. The part of the CDR3 DNA that was read is TGTGCCAGCGTCTTTGCGGGGGGGCATTTTAATGAG. Translated, it gives CASVFAGGHFNE. The whole CDR3 sequence reads CASVFAGGHFNEQFF.